This is a list of T cell receptor beta chains from one sample in a study of cytomegalovirus exposure and HLA in healthy donors. Method: immunoSEQ multiplex PCR; TCRdb's copy keeps in-frame clones and lacks some. In the table there are around 99,000 clones, approximately 79% of which are singletons. Sequencing was carried out using PBMCs. Receptors were obtained from a woman aged 40 to 50 in good health and CMV-seropositive. Both conserved end residues are part of each CDR3. Each record gives: V gene, D gene, clone size, J gene, CDR3 protein, CDR3 DNA. D genes are given only for firm matches. Not every row has a clone size; where given, it reads once, few, many or a size class.

TRBV5-1	TRBD2	-	TRBJ2-7	CASSLDGGGAGYEQYF	TGCGCCAGCAGCTTGGATGGCGGGGGGGCGGGGTACGAGCAGTACTTC
TRBV18	TRBD2	few	TRBJ2-7	CASSREGQHYEQYF	TGTGCCAGCTCGCGGGAGGGGCAGCACTACGAGCAGTACTTC
TRBV5-4	-	-	TRBJ1-6	CASSLETGNNSPLHF	TGTGCCAGCAGCTTGGAAACAGGGAATAATTCACCCCTCCACTTT
TRBV6-1	TRBD2	-	TRBJ2-7	CASRAVTSGTYEQYF	TGTGCCAGCAGGGCGGTGACTAGCGGTACCTACGAGCAGTACTTC
TRBV30	-	-	TRBJ1-5	CAWSVSGNQPQHF	TGTGCCTGGAGTGTATCCGGCAATCAGCCCCAGCATTTT
TRBV15	-	-	TRBJ1-3	CATSREGVSGGNTIYF	TGTGCCACCAGCAGAGAAGGGGTATCGGGTGGAAACACCATATATTTT
TRBV29-1	-	-	TRBJ2-2	CSVRPAGRHAGELFF	TGCAGCGTAAGACCGGCGGGAAGGCACGCCGGGGAGCTGTTTTTT
TRBV30	-	-	TRBJ2-6	CAWNRESSGANVLTF	TGTGCCTGGAATCGTGAGAGCTCTGGGGCCAACGTCCTGACTTTC
TRBV7-2	-	once	TRBJ1-2	CASSVQESYGYTF	TGTGCCAGCAGCGTACAGGAATCCTATGGCTACACCTTC
TRBV11-2	TRBD2	few	TRBJ2-5	CASSRFGAGGQTQYF	TGTGCCAGCAGCCGTTTTGGCGCGGGGGGGCAGACCCAGTACTTC
TRBV18	TRBD1	-	TRBJ1-2	CASSPPGQGVKTYYGYTF	TGTGCCAGCTCACCACCGGGACAGGGGGTTAAAACATACTATGGCTACACCTTC
TRBV4-3	TRBD1	-	TRBJ2-7	CASSQDRTGTTYEQYF	TGCGCCAGCAGCCAAGATCGGACAGGGACGACCTACGAGCAGTACTTC
TRBV2	TRBD1	-	TRBJ1-5	CASSEARGSNQPQHF	TGTGCCAGCAGTGAGGCCAGGGGGAGCAATCAGCCCCAGCATTTT
TRBV6-5	-	-	TRBJ1-4	CASSYMRRAVSEKLFF	TGTGCCAGCAGTTACATGCGCCGTGCTGTGAGTGAAAAACTGTTTTTT
TRBV5-8	-	few	TRBJ2-7	CASRRFYEQYF	TGTGCCAGCAGGAGATTCTACGAGCAGTACTTC
TRBV7-7	-	-	TRBJ2-1	CASSLGNQAGEQFF	TGTGCTAGCAGCTTAGGTAACCAGGCAGGGGAGCAGTTCTTC
TRBV5-4	-	-	TRBJ2-2	CASSRGSSNTGELFF	TGTGCCAGCAGTCGAGGGAGTTCGAACACCGGGGAGCTGTTTTTT
TRBV6-6	-	-	TRBJ2-6	CASRLQGTGANVLTF	TGTGCCAGCAGGCTTCAGGGAACTGGGGCCAACGTCCTGACTTTC
TRBV5-1	TRBD1	-	TRBJ1-4	CASSQTGSGEKLFF	TGCGCCAGCAGCCAGACAGGGTCTGGGGAAAAACTGTTTTTT
TRBV27	-	-	TRBJ1-1	CASSPIGGLGTEAFF	TGTGCCAGCAGTCCCATAGGAGGCCTCGGCACTGAAGCTTTCTTT
TRBV10-1	-	-	TRBJ1-2	CASSYVLAGKVYNYGYTF	TGCGCCAGCAGTTACGTCTTGGCGGGAAAGGTTTACAACTATGGCTACACCTTC
TRBV11-3	TRBD1	few	TRBJ2-6	CASSLGLGQGNGANVLTF	TGTGCCAGCAGCTTAGGTTTGGGACAGGGGAACGGGGCCAACGTCCTGACTTTC
TRBV15	-	-	TRBJ2-5	CATSRGLNHYQETQYF	TGTGCCACCAGCAGAGGCCTCAACCACTACCAAGAGACCCAGTACTTC
TRBV7-2	-	-	TRBJ1-6	CASSLQGLGNSPLHF	TGTGCCAGCAGCTTACAGGGGCTTGGTAATTCACCCCTCCACTTT
TRBV6-5	TRBD1	few	TRBJ1-2	CASTRGQYYGYTF	TGTGCCAGCACGAGGGGACAGTACTATGGCTACACCTTC
TRBV9	TRBD2	-	TRBJ2-5	CASSGTRLAGTETQYF	TGTGCCAGCAGCGGGACTCGACTAGCGGGGACAGAGACCCAGTACTTC
TRBV11-2	TRBD1	few	TRBJ1-3	CASTPTGAAGNTIYF	TGTGCCAGCACCCCAACAGGGGCGGCTGGAAACACCATATATTTT
TRBV6-5	-	few	TRBJ2-1	CASSYSIISYNEQFF	TGTGCCAGCAGTTACTCGATTATCAGCTACAATGAGCAGTTCTTC
TRBV29-1	TRBD1	-	TRBJ2-7	CSAADRGQYEQYF	TGCAGCGCCGCGGACAGGGGGCAGTACGAGCAGTACTTC
TRBV9	-	-	TRBJ1-6	CASKSGTYNSPLHF	TGTGCCAGCAAGTCGGGAACCTATAATTCACCCCTCCACTTT
TRBV27	-	-	TRBJ1-2	CASSLGAYTHGYTF	TGTGCCAGCAGTTTAGGGGCATATACCCATGGCTACACCTTC
TRBV7-2	-	-	TRBJ2-3	CASSPIGGRGDTQYF	TGTGCCAGCAGCCCGATCGGGGGGCGGGGAGATACGCAGTATTTT
TRBV5-1	-	-	TRBJ2-4	CASSDGPLAKNIQYF	TGCGCCAGCTCCGATGGGCCCCTAGCCAAAAACATTCAGTACTTC
TRBV30	-	-	TRBJ2-3	CAWSAQGGTQYF	TGTGCCTGGAGCGCCCAAGGAGGTACGCAGTATTTT
TRBV29-1	TRBD2	-	TRBJ2-7	CSTGLAGEQYF	TGCAGCACGGGACTAGCGGGGGAGCAGTACTTC
TRBV13	-	-	TRBJ1-1	CASSRGRPDAEAFF	TGTGCCAGCAGCCGCGGGAGACCCGACGCTGAAGCTTTCTTT
TRBV7-2	-	-	TRBJ2-3	CASGGLPLGTDTQYF	TGTGCCAGCGGGGGACTGCCCCTTGGCACAGATACGCAGTATTTT
TRBV19	TRBD1	-	TRBJ2-1	CASTTGGASNEQFF	TGTGCCAGTACGACAGGGGGCGCGAGCAATGAGCAGTTCTTC
TRBV7-2	TRBD2	few	TRBJ2-5	CASSLSGTTQETQYF	TGTGCCAGCAGCTTAAGTGGGACTACCCAAGAGACCCAGTACTTC
TRBV30	TRBD1	-	TRBJ1-2	CAWSPDRGGYGYTF	TGTGCCTGGAGTCCCGACAGGGGAGGGTATGGCTACACCTTC
TRBV6-6	TRBD2	-	TRBJ2-7	CASSYSSGNEQYF	TGTGCCAGCAGTTACTCGAGCGGGAATGAGCAGTACTTC